A single T cell receptor (beta chain) is shown here with its context. The record originates from a study of T cells in localized non-small cell lung cancer. The data were produced by immunoSEQ multiplex PCR, yet TCRdb's version contains in-frame clones alone and is incomplete. The sample contains about 72,000 clones, almost 85% of which appear only once. Trimming removed 2 bases at V and 1 base at J, with 9 bases between. Germline V gene lookup returns CDR1 SGHVS and CDR2 FNYEAQ. This CDR3 region has 14 residues. The sample was peripheral blood, taken before any cancer treatment. J is TRBJ2-7 and V is TRBV7-6, with no clear D. This TCR derives from a female donor aged 60 or older with stage I lung adenocarcinoma. CDR3 coding DNA: TGTGCCAGCAGCTTAACCCTGAATTCCTACGAGCAGTACTTC. It translates to CASSLTLNSYEQYF.